This section outlines one T cell receptor beta chain sequence together with its context. Its antigen is still unknown. The sample is drawn from a study of post-analysis software for immune sequencing data. Study-level background: Relapsing-remitting, secondary progressive and progressive-relapsing forms of multiple sclerosis all featured among disease courses. Study-level results: In patients, about 5 TRBV segments were more frequent than in controls, with TRBV5-6, TRBV5-1 and TRBV20-1 among them. Strong co-clustering by F measure linked samples that shared a preparation batch. In multiple sclerosis, normalized Chao1 diversity was significantly below that of controls.

TCR beta libraries were prepared from cDNA with unique molecular identifiers. Roughly 0.5 million cDNA molecules were obtained from approximately 0.91 to 9.4 million T cells. TCRdb processed the PCR reads anew with MiXCR; each CDR3 protein has one entry. The sample has 350,000 to 500,000 distinct CDR3 sequences; about 39% are singletons. The CDR3 sequence is 15 residues long. CDR1 is DFQATT, CDR2 SNEGSKA, per germline (reference sequence). V was clipped by 5 bases and J by 4 bases, with 18 bases between them. This sequence was found in a girl aged 2 to 10 with multiple sclerosis. Source material: blood. V and J are TRBV20-1 and TRBJ1-5; tentatively, D is TRBD1 (5 bases). In DNA form, the CDR3 reads TGCAGTGCTGCCGCCGGGAGGGGTGGGAATCAGCCCCAGCATTTT. Its translation is CSAAAGRGGNQPQHF.